Below, 10 T cell receptor beta chains from the same sample are listed, as sequenced in a study of early T cells in non-severe SARS-CoV-2 infection. TCRdb recomputed calls from the 5' RACE reads with MiXCR, one row per CDR3 protein. The repertoire holds some 60,000 distinct CDR3 sequences, with around 12% as singletons. Sequenced material: whole blood, taken at baseline. These receptors all come from an adult who was a healthcare worker with PCR-confirmed SARS-CoV-2 infection or an uninfected control (not recorded which).

This clonotype showed up many times. V usage is TRBV2 and J usage is TRBJ1-2, with D unresolved. V lost 5 bases to trimming and J lost 8 bases, with 9 bases between them. The CDR3 has 11 amino acids. Germline CDR1 SNHLY, CDR2 FYNNEI. CDR3 residues: CASSHPTGYTF. The CDR3 DNA sequence: TGTGCCAGCAGTCATCCAACCGGCTACACCTTC. The variable domain in full, completed from reference TRBV2 and TRBJ1-2, reads EPEVTQTPSHQVTQMGQEVILRCVPISNHLYFYWYRQILGQKVEFLVSFYNNEISEKSEIFDDQFSVERPDGSNFTLKIRSTKLEDSAMYFCASSHPTGYTFGSGTRLTVV.

V gene TRBV6-1 combines with J gene TRBJ1-1, with a possible D match to TRBD1 (5 bases). Germline V gene data show CDR1 as MNHNS and CDR2 as SASEGT. The V and J ends lost 1 base and 4 bases respectively, with 10 bases between them. This CDR3 contains 14 residues. DNA of the CDR3: TGTGCCAGCAGTGAAGGGGGGGGAAGCACTGAAGCTTTCTTT. Translation: CASSEGGGSTEAFF.

This clonotype has ten or more counts. This chain links TRBV20-1 with TRBJ1-2; D gene unclear. The CDR3 is made up of 13 amino acids. V was shortened by 3 bases and J by 2 bases, with 10 bases between the two germline ends. Germline V gives CDR1 DFQATT, CDR2 SNEGSKA (reference sequence). The CDR3 region has the DNA TGCAGTGCTAGTCCGCAAAAAAACTATGGCTACACCTTC. Translating gives CSASPQKNYGYTF.

The genes are TRBV6-5 and TRBJ1-5, with D hard to call. V was pared by 4 bases and J by 4 bases, with 8 bases between. Germline loops: CDR1 MNHEY, CDR2 SVGAGI. There are 13 residues in the CDR3. The CDR3 spells CASSLRGNQPQHF. CDR3 nucleotides: TGTGCCAGCAGTTTGCGGGGAAATCAGCCCCAGCATTTT.

In DNA form, the CDR3 reads TGTGCCAGCAGTTTCCGGGCCCGAGGGCCGAACACTGAAGCTTTCTTT. This codes for CASSFRARGPNTEAFF. The V gene is TRBV6-2 or TRBV6-3, the J gene TRBJ1-1; the D is unclear. CDR3 size: 16 residues. Germline V lookup: CDR1 MNHEY, CDR2 SVGEGT. The germline V and J ends were trimmed by 4 bases and 1 base, with 16 bases remaining between them.

V gene TRBV6-2 or TRBV6-3 combines with J gene TRBJ2-4; 12 bases match TRBD2. From germline, CDR1 is MNHEY and CDR2 SVGEGT. This CDR3 has 19 residues. With V trimmed by 4 bases and J by 0 bases, 10 bases remained unmatched. The CDR3 sequence: CASSFRLAGESIAKNIQYF. The CDR3 DNA is TGTGCCAGCAGTTTTCGACTAGCGGGGGAGTCCATAGCCAAAAACATTCAGTACTTC.

The J gene is TRBJ1-2, the V gene TRBV29-1, with 9 bases fitting TRBD1. The germline V gene encodes CDR1 SQVTM and CDR2 ANQGSEA. With 6 bases clipped from V and 5 bases from J, the junction kept 10 bases outside the gene matches. This CDR3 is built from 14 residues. CDR3 in amino acids: CSVETGGSGYGYTF. The DNA for the CDR3 is TGCAGCGTCGAGACAGGGGGTAGTGGGTATGGCTACACCTTC.

There are a few counts of this clonotype. The chain uses TRBV7-9 and TRBJ1-1; the D gene is possibly TRBD1 (6 bases). The CDR3 loop spans 16 amino acids. Per germline, CDR1 SEHNR and CDR2 FQNEAQ (reference sequence). The germline V and J ends were trimmed by 4 bases and 0 bases, with 15 bases remaining between them. In DNA, the CDR3 is TGTGCCAGCAGCTCAAAGGTCGGGACATTGAACACTGAAGCTTTCTTT. Amino acids: CASSSKVGTLNTEAFF.

This clonotype has just a few counts. This chain links TRBV28 with TRBJ1-1; TRBD1 might be the D (5 bases). The CDR3 loop spans 14 amino acids. The ends were cut back, 2 bases at V and 0 bases at J, with 7 bases in the middle. From germline, CDR1 is MDHEN and CDR2 SYDVKM. CDR3 coding DNA: TGTGCCAGCAGTTTAAGACAGATGAACACTGAAGCTTTCTTT. Amino acid sequence: CASSLRQMNTEAFF.

The chain carries TRBV14 and TRBJ2-7; 7 bases are a match to TRBD1. The CDR3 runs 15 residues. With 6 bases clipped from V and 5 bases from J, the junction kept 13 bases outside the gene matches. CDR1 is SGHDN, CDR2 FVKESK, per germline. This chain's CDR3 is CASSPRATGTNEQYF. In DNA form, the CDR3 reads TGTGCCAGCAGTCCAAGAGCGACAGGGACGAACGAGCAGTACTTC.